The text below deals with one T cell receptor beta chain. In the original workflow: Reference gene primer amplification gave nucleated cell count estimates. Clones were read by immunoSEQ multiplex PCR, and TCRdb kept only the in-frame ones, dropping some. Clone size and V and J calls were adopted from that table, with D and trimming inferred from the DNA. The sample has 80,000 to 100,000 clones; more than 90% are singletons. This record belongs to a study of blood T cell repertoires in COVID-19. Trimming removed 1 base from V and 1 base from J; junction bases left unmatched: 6. This CDR3 is 18 amino acids long. CDR1 LNHDA and CDR2 SQIVND come from the germline V gene (reference sequence).

The material sequenced was peripheral blood. The receptor comes from a human donor with active COVID-19. The donor label of this sample is uncertain. The V gene is TRBV19, the J gene TRBJ2-1, with 11 bases matching TRBD2. For the CDR3, the DNA is TGTGCCAGTAGTATAGCTCCAACTAGCGGGAGTTCCTACAATGAGCAGTTCTTC. Translation gives CASSIAPTSGSSYNEQFF.